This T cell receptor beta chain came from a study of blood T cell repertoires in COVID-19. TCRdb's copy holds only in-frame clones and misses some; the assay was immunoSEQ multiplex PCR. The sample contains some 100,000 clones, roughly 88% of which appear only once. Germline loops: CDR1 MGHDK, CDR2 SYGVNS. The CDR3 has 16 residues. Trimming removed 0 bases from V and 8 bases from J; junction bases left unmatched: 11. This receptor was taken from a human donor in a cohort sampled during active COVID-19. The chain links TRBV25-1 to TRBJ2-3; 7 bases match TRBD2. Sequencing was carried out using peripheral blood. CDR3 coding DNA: TGTGCCAGCAGTGAATATTCTAGCGGACCGCTGGCTACGCAGTATTTT. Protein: CASSEYSSGPLATQYF. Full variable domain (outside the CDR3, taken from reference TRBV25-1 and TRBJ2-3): EADIYQTPRYLVIGTGKKITLECSQTMGHDKMYWYQQDPGMELHLIHYSYGVNSTEKGDLSSESTVSRIRTEHFPLTLESARPSHTSQYLCASSEYSSGPLATQYFGPGTRLTVL.